The TCR beta chain under discussion was sequenced for a study of post-analysis software for immune sequencing data. Points from the study as a whole: Patients showed TRBV5-6, TRBV5-1 and TRBV20-1 among four to six TRBV segments more frequent than in controls.

The CDR3 contains 13 residues. Germline V gene lookup returns CDR1 SNHLY and CDR2 FYNNEI. The trim removed 5 bases at V and 2 bases at J, leaving 3 bases unmatched. Unique molecular identifiers were built into the TCR beta cDNA libraries. TCRdb reprocessed the PCR reads via MiXCR and lists one record per CDR3 protein. The sample consists of around 710,000 distinct CDR3 sequences, 35% to 55% of them appearing once. Concerning this clonotype: Antigen: not known.

The specimen sequenced was blood. The chain carries TRBV2 and TRBJ2-7, with TRBD1 matching over 7 bases. This clonotype originated in a girl aged 10 to 17 with multiple sclerosis. The CDR3 is CASSRGQPYEQYF. The CDR3 bases are TGTGCCAGCAGTAGGGGACAGCCCTACGAGCAGTACTTC.